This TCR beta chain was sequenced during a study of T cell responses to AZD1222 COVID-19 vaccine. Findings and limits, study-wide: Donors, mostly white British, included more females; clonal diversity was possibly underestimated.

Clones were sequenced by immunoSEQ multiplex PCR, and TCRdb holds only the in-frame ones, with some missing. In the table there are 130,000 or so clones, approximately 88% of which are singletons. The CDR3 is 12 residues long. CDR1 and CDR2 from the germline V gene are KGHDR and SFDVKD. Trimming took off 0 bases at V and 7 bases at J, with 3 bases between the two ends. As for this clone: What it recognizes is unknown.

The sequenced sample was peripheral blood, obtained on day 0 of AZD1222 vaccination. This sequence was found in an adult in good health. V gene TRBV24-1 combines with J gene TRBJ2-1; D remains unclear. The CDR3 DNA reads TGTGCCACCAGTGATTTGCTTAATGAGCAGTTCTTC. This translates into CATSDLLNEQFF.